This TCR beta chain was profiled in a study of low-dose radiotherapy and immunotherapy resistance in tumors. Study-level information: Cohort 1 received 0.5 Gy per fraction every 2 weeks, totaling 6.5 Gy.

Donors were administered nivolumab, ipilimumab, aspirin and low-dose cyclophosphamide, together with low-dose radiotherapy. With TRAV- and TRBV-specific primers, first-strand cDNA was made, covering the alpha and beta chains. PCR amplification of the TCRs was performed with Phusion for 20 to 25 PCR cycles, and it relied on a constant-region primer together with a V-primer adapter. By in vitro transcription, the isolated mRNA was amplified. TCRdb fed the reads into MiXCR, producing one record per CDR3 protein. This table has 13,000 or so distinct CDR3 sequences, approximately 80% appearing once. Looked up from germline, CDR1 is SGHAT and CDR2 is FQNNGV. V was shortened by 3 bases and J by 5 bases, with 10 bases between the two germline ends. The CDR3 consists of 13 residues.

This TCR was recovered from a human donor with advanced metastatic prostate, ovarian, gallbladder or colorectal cancer (not recorded which). This table probably holds off-target reads from a library built for another chain. The rearrangement joins TRBV11-2 to TRBJ2-5; maybe TRBD1 (5 bases). The CDR3 bases are TGTGCCAGCAGCTTGGGGCCTAGGGAGACCCAGTACTTC. This gives the protein CASSLGPRETQYF.